A single sample gave rise to the 14 T cell receptor beta chains below, sequenced in a study of blood T cell repertoires in COVID-19. Data came from immunoSEQ multiplex PCR; TCRdb stores just in-frame clones and leaves some out. The sample yields under 150,000 clones, roughly 71% seen once. Specimen: peripheral blood. The receptors come from a man aged 80 or over with acute or convalescent COVID-19.

V usage is TRBV6-5 and J usage is TRBJ2-7, with 8 nucleotides matching TRBD1. From germline, CDR1 is MNHEY and CDR2 SVGAGI. The CDR3 runs 16 residues. V lost 0 bases and J lost 0; bases outside the gene matches: 4. The CDR3 is CASSYSNRGSSYEQYF. CDR3 sequence (DNA): TGTGCCAGCAGTTACTCGAACAGGGGGAGCTCCTACGAGCAGTACTTC.

This clone was counted ten times or more. This chain joins TRBV7-9 and TRBJ2-7; D perhaps matches TRBD2 (5 bases). Germline loops: CDR1 SEHNR, CDR2 FQNEAQ (reference sequence). Deletions cut 5 bases from V and 7 bases from J, with 27 bases between. The CDR3 sequence is 17 residues long. The CDR3 spells CASSEPRLDSTFLEQYF. CDR3 in DNA: TGTGCCAGCAGCGAACCACGCCTGGACTCTACCTTCCTGGAGCAGTACTTC.

The V call is TRBV10-3, the J call TRBJ1-5, with D unresolved. The germline CDR1 and CDR2 sequences are ENHRY and SYGVKD. The CDR3 length is 12 residues. Trimming pared 9 bases from V and 4 bases from J, leaving 10 bases between. CDR3 protein: CAISPINQPQHF. CDR3 in DNA: TGTGCCATTAGCCCCATTAATCAGCCCCAGCATTTT.

The chain employs TRBV18 and TRBJ1-1; TRBD1 aligns across 7 bases. Germline assignment: CDR1 KGHSH and CDR2 LQKENI. The CDR3 is 15 amino acids. V was pared by 1 base and J by 3 bases, with 5 bases of the junction left unmatched. The CDR3: CASSPLSTGDTEAFF. The DNA for the CDR3 is TGTGCCAGCTCACCACTATCAACAGGGGACACTGAAGCTTTCTTT.

The CDR3: CASSPQTRLNEQFF. The CDR3 coding sequence is TGTGCCAGCAGCCCCCAGACACGTCTCAATGAGCAGTTCTTC. The V call is TRBV11-1, the J call TRBJ2-1; D remains unclear. CDR1 is SGHAT and CDR2 is FQDESV in the germline V gene (reference sequence). CDR3 length: 14 amino acids. Trimming cost V 5 bases and J 6 bases, with 14 bases left between them.

This rearrangement joins TRBV6-5 to TRBJ2-3; TRBD2 matches 9 bases. The CDR3 runs 15 residues. The trim removed 8 bases at V and 2 bases at J, leaving 8 bases unmatched. Per germline, CDR1 MNHEY and CDR2 SVGAGI. This CDR3 reads CASGIAGATTDTQYF. DNA of the CDR3: TGTGCCAGCGGAATAGCGGGGGCCACCACAGATACGCAGTATTTT.

The chain carries TRBV12-3 or TRBV12-4 and TRBJ1-6, with D unresolved. This CDR3 region has 13 residues. Trimming took 5 bases from V and 14 from J, leaving 16 bases between them. The CDR3 sequence: CASSPPTAGSLHF. CDR3 coding DNA: TGTGCCAGCAGTCCCCCCACGGCAGGATCCCTCCACTTT.

The chain carries TRBV7-9 and TRBJ1-1; D might be TRBD1 (5 bases). The CDR3 runs 15 residues. Germline V lookup: CDR1 SEHNR, CDR2 FQNEAQ (reference sequence). Trimming shortened V by 1 base and J by 4 bases, and 13 bases separated the two germline ends. CDR3 DNA sequence: TGTGCCAGCAGCTTAGTGGGGTACGGGGGCACTGAAGCTTTCTTT. This translates into CASSLVGYGGTEAFF.

This chain uses TRBV29-1 with TRBJ2-7; 8 nucleotides match TRBD2. After removal of 4 bases from V and 2 bases from J, the junction contained 7 bases not matched to a gene. Germline V gene sequence: CDR1 SQVTM, CDR2 ANQGSEA. The CDR3 is made up of 14 amino acids. CDR3 region: CSVVGGGLTYEQYF. The CDR3 nucleotides are TGCAGCGTTGTTGGCGGGGGGTTAACCTACGAGCAGTACTTC.

CDR3 sequence: CASSPPLATSYEQYF. DNA of the CDR3: TGTGCCAGCTCACCACCGCTTGCCACTTCCTACGAGCAGTACTTC. The rearrangement uses TRBV18 and TRBJ2-7; D gene unclear. The CDR3 loop spans 15 amino acids. V was shortened by 0 bases and J by 1 base, with 10 bases between the two germline ends. Germline-derived CDR1 and CDR2 are KGHSH and LQKENI.

The V call is TRBV28, the J call TRBJ1-3, with a weak D call TRBD1 (6 bases). The CDR3 has 15 residues. The V end was cut by 5 bases, the J end by 1 base, with 12 bases between. Germline V CDR1 and CDR2: MDHEN, SYDVKM. CDR3 in amino acids: CASSKKQGSGNTIYF. In nucleotides, the CDR3 is TGTGCCAGCAGTAAGAAACAGGGATCTGGAAACACCATATATTTT.

Here the CDR3 DNA reads TGTGCCAGCAGTTACTCCTCGGGGAATAACTATGGCTACACCTTC. Its translation is CASSYSSGNNYGYTF. The chain recombines TRBV6-6 with TRBJ1-2, with D unclear. Trimming took 0 bases from V and 1 from J, leaving 9 bases between them. The germline V gene encodes CDR1 MNHNY and CDR2 SVGAGI (reference sequence). The length of the CDR3 is 15 residues.

V is TRBV18 and J is TRBJ2-5; D possibly corresponds to TRBD2 (6 bases). The ends were cut back, 2 bases at V and 3 bases at J, with 10 bases in the middle. Germline loops: CDR1 KGHSH, CDR2 LQKENI. There are 14 residues in the CDR3. CDR3 sequence reads: CASSPGGTKETQYF. The CDR3 DNA reads TGTGCCAGCTCACCAGGAGGGACCAAAGAGACCCAGTACTTC.

This clone came up once. The chain has TRBV5-8 and TRBJ1-3; D remains ambiguous. CDR1 is SGHTS, CDR2 YDEGEE, per germline. This CDR3 comprises 14 residues. With 1 base removed from V and 0 bases from J, the gap between germline ends came to 5 bases. CDR3 nucleotides: TGTGCCAGCAGCTTGCGGAGCTCTGGAAACACCATATATTTT. It is translated as CASSLRSSGNTIYF. Looking up the rest from reference TRBV5-8 and TRBJ1-3 gives the full variable domain: EAGVTQSPTHLIKTRGQQATLRCSPISGHTSVYWYQQALGLGLQFLLWYDEGEERNRGNFPPRFSGRQFPNYSSELNVNALELEDSALYLCASSLRSSGNTIYFGEGSWLTVV.